This T cell receptor beta chain was recovered during a study of blood T cell repertoires in COVID-19. Background on the study: Acute and convalescent COVID-19 samples came from the United States, Italy and Spain.

V dropped 3 bases and J dropped 0; count of bases not matched to a gene: 11. This CDR3 spans 18 amino acids. Germline loops: CDR1 SGHRS, CDR2 YFSETQ. This clone was counted a few times. Clones were read by immunoSEQ multiplex PCR, and TCRdb kept only the in-frame ones, dropping some. The sample lists approximately 58,000 clones, around 90% occurring once. The genes are TRBV5-1 and TRBJ2-2, with 7 positions matching TRBD1. The material sequenced was peripheral blood. This TCR was recovered from a woman older than 75 with active COVID-19. CDR3 in DNA: TGCGCCAGCAGCTCCACAGTACCTGGGACAGCGAACACCGGGGAGCTGTTTTTT. Residues: CASSSTVPGTANTGELFF.